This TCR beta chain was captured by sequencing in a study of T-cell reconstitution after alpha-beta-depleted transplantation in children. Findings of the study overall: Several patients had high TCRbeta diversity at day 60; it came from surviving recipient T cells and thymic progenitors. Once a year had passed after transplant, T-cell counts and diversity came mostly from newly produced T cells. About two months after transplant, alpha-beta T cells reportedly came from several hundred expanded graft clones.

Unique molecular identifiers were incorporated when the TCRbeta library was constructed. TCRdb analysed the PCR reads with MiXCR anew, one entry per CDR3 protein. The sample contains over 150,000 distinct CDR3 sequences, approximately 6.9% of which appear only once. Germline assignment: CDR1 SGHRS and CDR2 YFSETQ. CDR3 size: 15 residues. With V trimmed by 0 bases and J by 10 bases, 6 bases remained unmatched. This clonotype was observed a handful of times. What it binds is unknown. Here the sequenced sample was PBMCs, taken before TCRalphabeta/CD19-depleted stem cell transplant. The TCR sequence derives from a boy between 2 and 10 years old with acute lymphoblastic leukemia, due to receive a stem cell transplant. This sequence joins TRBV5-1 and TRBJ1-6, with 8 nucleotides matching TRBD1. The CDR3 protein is CASSLDPTGESPLHF. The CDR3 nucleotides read TGCGCCAGCAGCTTGGATCCGACAGGGGAATCACCCCTCCACTTT.